One and the same sample provided the 32 T cell receptor beta chains below, sequenced in a study of Graves' ophthalmopathy and Graves' hyperthyroidism (dated by TCRdb to the late 2010s). Sequencing took place on an Illumina HiSeq 2000. For repertoire sequencing, TCR beta CDR3 regions were amplified from RNA transcripts. The first round of RT-PCR was done with HTBI primers and the Qiagen OneStep RT-PCR kit, and was followed by a second round of multiplex PCR, then size selection and purification. Using fastp trimming at Q25 and MiXCR clonotype assembly, TCRdb reanalyzed the public sequencing data and kept in-frame beta chains. For every CDR3 protein sequence, its rows merge into one entry that carries the most common genes and DNA. In this sample the table shows roughly 380,000 distinct CDR3 sequences, approximately 15% of which occur a single time. The top ten clones comprise around 6.6% of the sample.

The sample was peripheral blood. The receptors derive from a woman aged 18 to 35 with stable Graves' hyperthyroidism. Donor details come from another sample of the same person, matched by shared clones.

In its sample, this clonotype was seen many times. This chain connects TRBV27 to TRBJ1-2; no firm D call. CDR1 MNHEY and CDR2 SMNVEV come from the germline V gene (reference sequence). V lost 6 bases, J lost 4 bases, and 12 bases lay in between. The CDR3 spans 13 residues. The CDR3 bases are TGTGCCAGCAGGATAACAGCATCCTATGGCTACACCTTC. Amino acid sequence: CASRITASYGYTF.

This clonotype was recorded many times. The V gene is TRBV9, the J gene TRBJ2-5; 10 nucleotides line up with TRBD1. V was clipped by 3 bases and J by 5 bases; unmatched bases: 7. The CDR3 sequence is 15 residues long. Per the germline V gene, CDR1 is SGDLS and CDR2 is YYNGEE. The CDR3 is CASSAGTGDSETQYF. CDR3 DNA: TGTGCCAGCAGCGCGGGGACAGGGGACAGTGAGACCCAGTACTTC.

This clonotype was found many times. The chain recombines TRBV20-1 with TRBJ1-2, with a weak D call TRBD1 (5 bases). The V gene lost 0 bases and the J gene lost 4 bases, with 9 bases spanning the gap. The CDR3 runs to 13 residues. Germline V gene data show CDR1 as DFQATT and CDR2 as SNEGSKA (reference sequence). CDR3 DNA sequence: TGCAGTGCTAGAGACCCGGGGGGCTATGGCTACACCTTC. Residues: CSARDPGGYGYTF.

This clonotype showed up many times. The rearrangement links TRBV7-3 to TRBJ1-6; D remains unclear. Looked up from germline, CDR1 is SGHTA and CDR2 is FQGTGA. Trimming left V 2 bases short and J 8 bases short, with 10 bases between. The CDR3 length is 14 residues. CDR3 nucleotide sequence: TGTGCCAGCAGCTTACGATCCGCCGATTCACCCCTCCACTTT. Its protein product is CASSLRSADSPLHF.

This clonotype occurred many times. One junction end disagrees with the germline gene, perhaps due to a read error. The chain recombines TRBV29-1 with TRBJ1-2; a possible D gene is TRBD1 (6 bases). Germline loops: CDR1 SQVTM, CDR2 ANQGSEA. CDR3 length equals 12 residues. Here the CDR3 DNA reads TGCAGCGTTATCAGGGGCTCCTATGGCCACACCTTC. This sequence encodes CSVIRGSYGHTF. The complete variable domain, with remaining parts taken from reference TRBV29-1 and TRBJ1-2, reads SAVISQKPSRDICQRGTSLTIQCQVDSQVTMMFWYRQQPGQSLTLIATANQGSEATYESGFVIDKFPISRPNLTFSTLTVSNMSPEDSSIYLCSVIRGSYGHTFGSGTRLTVV.

This clonotype was seen ten or more times. The chain has TRBV7-9 and TRBJ1-1; D is ambiguous. V lost 5 bases to trimming and J lost 3 bases, with 22 bases between them. CDR3 size: 17 residues. The V gene's germline CDR1 is SEHNR and CDR2 FQNEAQ (reference sequence). CDR3 residues: CASSRSTSTLWYTEAFF. The CDR3 bases are TGTGCCAGCAGCCGGTCCACCTCGACCCTGTGGTACACTGAAGCTTTCTTT. The whole variable domain, remainder taken from reference TRBV7-9 and TRBJ1-1, is DTGVSQNPRHKITKRGQNVTFRCDPISEHNRLYWYRQTLGQGPEFLTYFQNEAQLEKSRLLSDRFSAERPKGSFSTLEIQRTEQGDSAMYLCASSRSTSTLWYTEAFFGQGTRLTVV.

This clonotype occurred many times. The chain has TRBV10-1 and TRBJ2-2; 7 bases are shared with TRBD1. J lost 6 bases, V lost 3 bases, and 4 bases had no gene match. Germline assignment: CDR1 WNHNN and CDR2 SYGVQD (reference sequence). CDR3 size: 14 residues. The CDR3 region has the DNA TGCGCCAGCAGTGATACAGGGGAATCCGGGGAGCTGTTTTTT. Translating it yields CASSDTGESGELFF.

This clonotype was counted at least ten times. A read error may produce the germline difference seen at one junction end. This chain uses TRBV20-1 with TRBJ1-5; weak D call: TRBD1 (5 bases). CDR1 is DFQATT, CDR2 SNEGSKA, per germline (reference sequence). The length of the CDR3 is 15 residues. This chain's CDR3 is CNATIPGGDNQPQHF. CDR3 DNA sequence: TGCAATGCTACGATTCCTGGAGGGGACAATCAGCCCCAGCATTTT.

V and J are TRBV20-1 and TRBJ1-1; D may be TRBD1 (5 bases). Trimming removed 1 base at V and 2 bases at J, with 11 bases between. This CDR3 comprises 14 residues. Germline lookup yields CDR1 DFQATT and CDR2 SNEGSKA (reference sequence). The CDR3 region is CSARGERGNTEAFF. In DNA form, the CDR3 reads TGCAGTGCTAGAGGGGAAAGGGGTAACACTGAAGCTTTCTTT.

This clonotype was detected many times. The rearrangement links TRBV20-1 to TRBJ1-1; 9 positions agree with TRBD1. Germline CDR1 and CDR2: DFQATT and SNEGSKA (reference sequence). This CDR3 is 14 amino acids long. V was pared by 0 bases and J by 10 bases, with 9 bases of the junction left unmatched. In DNA, the CDR3 is TGCAGTGCTAGAGATGGTGGGACAGGGCTGCGAGCTTTCTTT. This encodes CSARDGGTGLRAFF.

The chain couples TRBV4-1 to TRBJ2-7, with 7 bases identical to TRBD1. The ends lost 5 bases at V and 2 bases at J; junction bases unmatched: 12. The V gene's germline CDR1 is MGHRA and CDR2 YSYEKL. The CDR3 totals 16 residues. The CDR3 loop reads CASSIEPGTVTYEQYF. The CDR3 bases are TGCGCCAGCAGCATTGAACCCGGGACAGTCACCTACGAGCAGTACTTC.

The rearrangement joins TRBV11-2 to TRBJ2-5; D might be TRBD2 (7 bases). Germline values: CDR1 SGHAT, CDR2 FQNNGV. The V and J ends lost 6 bases and 7 bases respectively, with 27 bases between them. This CDR3 comprises 17 residues. In DNA, the CDR3 is TGTGCCAGCAGGGGGACTCGGTCACGGCGGGGGCGGGCGACCCAGTACTTC. Protein sequence: CASRGTRSRRGRATQYF.

Only a few counts were recorded for this clonotype. Since a much larger clone is just one base distant, this may be a read error. The genes are TRBV12-3 or TRBV12-4 and TRBJ2-7; 12 positions match TRBD2. The V segment lost 6 bases and the J segment 7 bases; nucleotides outside the gene matches: 16. There are 17 residues in the CDR3. The CDR3 loop is CASSSPGTSGRRWEQYF. The CDR3 DNA follows: TGTGCCAGCAGCAGTCCCGGGACTAGCGGGCGGCGATGGGAGCAGTACTTC.

Only a few counts were recorded for this clonotype. V gene TRBV9 combines with J gene TRBJ1-2, with D unresolved. The CDR3 runs to 14 residues. Per the germline V gene, CDR1 is SGDLS and CDR2 is YYNGEE. V lost 0 bases to trimming and J lost 0 bases, with 6 bases between them. The CDR3 here is CASSVDPSNYGYTF. DNA of the CDR3: TGTGCCAGCAGCGTAGACCCATCTAACTATGGCTACACCTTC.

This clonotype was counted between two and nine times. One end of the junction is discordant with germline, which a read error may explain. The J gene is TRBJ2-4, the V gene TRBV12-3 or TRBV12-4; D gene uncertain. The CDR3 sequence is 15 residues long. CDR3 protein: CASSLGGRDKNIKYF. As DNA, the CDR3 is TGTGCCAGCAGTTTAGGAGGTCGTGACAAAAACATTAAGTACTTC.

This clonotype was recorded at least ten times. This chain uses TRBV2 with TRBJ1-2; 7 bases are a match to TRBD1. Germline CDR1 and CDR2: SNHLY and FYNNEI. Unmatched junction bases numbered 4, after V lost 7 bases and J lost 2 bases. The CDR3 loop spans 13 amino acids. CDR3 sequence (DNA): TGTGCCAGCACCGGGGACAGAAACTATGGCTACACCTTC. Its translation: CASTGDRNYGYTF.

In this sample, this clonotype turned up many times. The genes are TRBV11-2 and TRBJ2-5; 9 positions agree with TRBD2. The ends lost 0 bases at V and 4 bases at J; junction bases unmatched: 3. Germline V gives CDR1 SGHAT, CDR2 FQNNGV. This CDR3 has 15 amino acids. CDR3 residues: CASSLEGAGGETQYF. In nucleotides, the CDR3 is TGTGCCAGCAGCTTAGAAGGAGCGGGGGGAGAGACCCAGTACTTC.

V is TRBV11-3 and J is TRBJ2-7; D ambiguous. Trimming removed 0 bases from V and 4 bases from J, with 10 bases in between. In germline, CDR1 is SGHNT, CDR2 YENEEA. This CDR3 is built from 14 residues. CDR3: CASSLEIARYEQYF. Here the CDR3 DNA reads TGTGCCAGCAGCTTAGAGATTGCCCGGTACGAGCAGTACTTC.

This clonotype was counted a few times. The chain is built from TRBV4-1 and TRBJ2-5, with D hard to call. Trimming took 0 bases from V and 4 from J, leaving 6 bases between them. CDR1 is MGHRA and CDR2 is YSYEKL in the germline V gene. The CDR3 is made up of 13 amino acids. The CDR3 coding sequence is TGCGCCAGCAGCCAAGAGTCTGGAGAGACCCAGTACTTC. This encodes CASSQESGETQYF.

This clonotype occurred many times. The rearrangement joins TRBV15 to TRBJ1-2; D not certain. Germline CDR1 is LNHNV and CDR2 is YYDKDF (reference sequence). The CDR3 is 16 residues long. V lost 0 bases, J lost 0 bases, and 11 bases lay in between. The CDR3 nucleotides read TGTGCCACCAGCAGAGATGGCACCCTCACTAACTATGGCTACACCTTC. This sequence encodes CATSRDGTLTNYGYTF.

This clonotype was picked up many times. V and J are TRBV27 and TRBJ1-5, with TRBD1 as a possible D gene (6 bases). CDR3 length: 15 amino acids. The V gene's germline CDR1 is MNHEY and CDR2 SMNVEV (reference sequence). Trimming took 3 bases from V and 0 from J, leaving 9 bases between them. CDR3 in amino acids: CASSLGGYSNQPQHF. The CDR3 region has the DNA TGTGCCAGCAGTTTGGGGGGCTATAGCAATCAGCCCCAGCATTTT.

This clonotype has at least ten counts. The rearrangement uses TRBV6-2 or TRBV6-3 and TRBJ1-2, with D unclear. The CDR3 spans 12 residues. V lost 2 bases and J lost 7, with 8 bases in between. The germline gives CDR1 MNHEY, CDR2 SVGEGT. CDR3 loop: CASSYESFGYTF. For the CDR3, the DNA is TGTGCCAGCAGTTACGAGTCTTTTGGCTACACCTTC.

The chain links TRBV12-3 or TRBV12-4 to TRBJ2-2; 9 bases are a match to TRBD1. The junction had 7 bases not matched to a gene; V was cut back by 6 bases and J by 5 bases. CDR3 size: 15 residues. For the CDR3, the DNA is TGTGCCAGCAGGGGGGGACAGGGTGAAACCGGGGAGCTGTTTTTT. Encoded protein: CASRGGQGETGELFF.

This clonotype was found many times. This chain links TRBV18 with TRBJ2-5; 11 bases map to TRBD2. CDR3 length equals 15 residues. From germline, CDR1 is KGHSH and CDR2 LQKENI. After removal of 0 bases from V and 7 bases from J, the junction contained 4 bases not matched to a gene. The CDR3 reads CASSPPITSGGTQYF. DNA for the CDR3: TGTGCCAGCTCACCACCGATAACTAGCGGGGGGACCCAGTACTTC.

This clonotype was picked up many times. The rearrangement links TRBV11-2 to TRBJ2-7; D is tentatively TRBD1 or TRBD2 (6 bases each). The V gene's germline CDR1 is SGHAT and CDR2 FQNNGV. V lost 1 base and J lost 1, with 14 bases in between. The CDR3 covers 16 residues. The CDR3 DNA follows: TGTGCCAGCAGCTTAGTCTTCACGGGGGCTTCCTACGAGCAGTACTTC. Protein sequence: CASSLVFTGASYEQYF.

This clonotype was observed many times. The genes are TRBV7-8 and TRBJ1-3; no clear D gene. Deletions cut 5 bases from V and 4 bases from J, with 9 bases between. This CDR3 has 13 amino acids. Germline V gives CDR1 SGHVS, CDR2 FQNEAQ. CDR3 sequence reads: CASSQHQGNTIYF. Written as DNA, the CDR3 is TGTGCCAGCAGCCAACATCAGGGAAACACCATATATTTT.

V usage is TRBV6-2 or TRBV6-3 and J usage is TRBJ2-7; 10 bases are a match to TRBD2. The CDR3 runs 13 residues. The germline V gene encodes CDR1 MNHEY and CDR2 SVGEGT. Trimming cost V 7 bases and J 3 bases; bases outside gene matches: 3. The CDR3 loop reads CASIPSGSYEQYF. The DNA for the CDR3 is TGTGCCAGCATCCCTAGCGGGAGCTACGAGCAGTACTTC.

This clonotype came up many times. The chain joins TRBV27 to TRBJ1-6, with D hard to call. The CDR3 is 15 amino acids. The ends were cut back, 2 bases at V and 7 bases at J, with 12 bases in the middle. Germline loops: CDR1 MNHEY, CDR2 SMNVEV (reference sequence). In DNA form, the CDR3 reads TGTGCCAGCAGTTTAGGTACCCGCCTGAATTCACCCCTCCACTTT. Translated, it gives CASSLGTRLNSPLHF.

This clonotype occurred many times. The J gene is TRBJ1-6, the V gene TRBV20-1; TRBD1 aligns across 8 bases. CDR1 and CDR2 (germline): DFQATT, SNEGSKA (reference sequence). This CDR3 is built from 16 residues. Trimming cost V 6 bases and J 4 bases; bases outside gene matches: 11. CDR3 amino acids: CSAQEDRDLYNSPLHF. The CDR3 DNA is TGCAGTGCGCAGGAGGACAGGGACCTGTATAATTCACCCCTCCACTTT.

This clonotype was detected a few times. The V and J genes are TRBV20-1 and TRBJ1-3; possible D gene TRBD1, 5 bases. The CDR3 is made up of 16 amino acids. The germline V gene has CDR1 DFQATT and CDR2 SNEGSKA (reference sequence). V was clipped by 1 base and J by 2 bases, with 15 bases between them. The CDR3 DNA reads TGCAGTGCTAGAGCCCCCAGGGTGTTTACTGGAAACACCATATATTTT. Protein product: CSARAPRVFTGNTIYF.

This chain uses TRBV5-4 with TRBJ1-1; D unresolved. Trimming removed 0 bases from V and 0 bases from J, with 15 bases in between. This CDR3 spans 17 amino acids. The germline V gene encodes CDR1 SGHNT and CDR2 YYREEE (reference sequence). The CDR3 protein is CASSLEGYGAMNTEAFF. CDR3 DNA sequence: TGTGCCAGCAGCTTGGAGGGTTACGGAGCGATGAACACTGAAGCTTTCTTT.

This clonotype was seen a handful of times. V is TRBV11-2 and J is TRBJ2-5; D is unresolved. This CDR3 is built from 14 residues. CDR1 and CDR2 (germline): SGHAT, FQNNGV. V was pared by 5 bases and J by 9 bases, with 19 bases between. The CDR3 protein is CASSINDRVAAQYF. CDR3 coding DNA: TGTGCCAGCAGCATTAACGACCGGGTGGCGGCCCAGTACTTC.